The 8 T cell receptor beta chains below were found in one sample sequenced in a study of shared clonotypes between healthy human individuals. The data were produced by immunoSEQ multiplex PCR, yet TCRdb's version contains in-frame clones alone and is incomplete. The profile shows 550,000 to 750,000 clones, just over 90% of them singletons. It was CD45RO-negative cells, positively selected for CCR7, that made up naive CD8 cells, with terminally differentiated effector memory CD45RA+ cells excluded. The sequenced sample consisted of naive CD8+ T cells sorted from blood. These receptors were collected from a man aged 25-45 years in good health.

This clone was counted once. The CDR3 here is CATRGQNYEQYF. The DNA for the CDR3 is TGTGCCACCAGGGGACAGAACTACGAGCAGTACTTC. The chain is built from TRBV15 and TRBJ2-7, with 7 nucleotides matching TRBD1. The CDR3 extends over 12 amino acids. V was clipped by 6 bases and J by 3 bases; unmatched bases: 2. Germline lookup yields CDR1 LNHNV and CDR2 YYDKDF (reference sequence). Combining the CDR3 with reference TRBV15 and TRBJ2-7 gives the whole variable domain DAMVIQNPRYQVTQFGKPVTLSCSQTLNHNVMYWYQQKSSQAPKLLFHYYDKDFNNEADTPDNFQSRRPNTSFCFLDIRSPGLGDTAMYLCATRGQNYEQYFGPGTRLTVT.

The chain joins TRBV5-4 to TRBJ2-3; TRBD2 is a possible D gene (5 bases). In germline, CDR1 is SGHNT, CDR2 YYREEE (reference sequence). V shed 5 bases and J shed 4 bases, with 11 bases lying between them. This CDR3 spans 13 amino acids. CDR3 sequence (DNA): TGTGCCAGCAGTTACGAGGGTTCAGATACGCAGTATTTT. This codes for CASSYEGSDTQYF.

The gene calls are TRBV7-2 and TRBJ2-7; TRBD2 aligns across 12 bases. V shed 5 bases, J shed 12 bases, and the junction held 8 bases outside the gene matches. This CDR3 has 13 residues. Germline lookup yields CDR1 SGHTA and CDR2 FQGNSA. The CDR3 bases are TGTGCCAGCAGCCTGTGGACTAGCGGGGTTCTGTACTTC. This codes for CASSLWTSGVLYF.

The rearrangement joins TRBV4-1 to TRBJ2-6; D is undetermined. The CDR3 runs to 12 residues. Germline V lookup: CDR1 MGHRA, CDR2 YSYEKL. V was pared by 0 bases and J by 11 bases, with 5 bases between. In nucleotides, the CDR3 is TGCGCCAGCAGCCAAGAGGGCCACGTCCTGACTTTC. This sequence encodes CASSQEGHVLTF.

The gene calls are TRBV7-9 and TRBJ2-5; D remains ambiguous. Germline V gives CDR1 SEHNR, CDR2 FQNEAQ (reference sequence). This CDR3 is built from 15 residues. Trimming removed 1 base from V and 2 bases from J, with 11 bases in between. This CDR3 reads CASSLGGSGQETQYF. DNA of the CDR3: TGTGCCAGCAGCTTAGGTGGGTCTGGGCAAGAGACCCAGTACTTC.

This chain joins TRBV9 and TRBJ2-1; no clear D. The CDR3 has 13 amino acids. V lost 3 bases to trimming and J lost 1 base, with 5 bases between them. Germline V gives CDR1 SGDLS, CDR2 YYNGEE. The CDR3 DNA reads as TGTGCCAGCAGCGAAGGGTCCTACAATGAGCAGTTCTTC. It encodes CASSEGSYNEQFF.

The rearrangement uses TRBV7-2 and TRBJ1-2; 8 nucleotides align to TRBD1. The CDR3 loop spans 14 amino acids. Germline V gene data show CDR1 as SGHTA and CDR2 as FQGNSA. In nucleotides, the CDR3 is TGTGCGACTTGGGGACAGGCACCTGACTATGGCTACACCTTC. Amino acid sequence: CATWGQAPDYGYTF.

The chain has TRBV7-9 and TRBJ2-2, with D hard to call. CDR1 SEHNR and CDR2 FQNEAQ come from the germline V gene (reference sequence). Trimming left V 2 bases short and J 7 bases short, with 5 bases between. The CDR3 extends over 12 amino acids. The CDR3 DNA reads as TGTGCCAGCAGCTTAAGCTTCGGGGAGCTGTTTTTT. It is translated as CASSLSFGELFF.